A selection of T cell receptor beta chains follows, all from one sample in a study of blood T cell repertoires in COVID-19. Assay: immunoSEQ multiplex PCR; the TCRdb copy retains only in-frame clones and omits some. This sample has a few hundred thousand clones, with approximately 85% found just once. The sample comprised PBMCs or T cells enriched from blood (not recorded which). The source of these receptors is a woman in her 30s who had recovered from COVID-19. Each CDR3 is given with its conserved first and last residue. D genes are given only for firm matches. Expanded clones get a size class; other rows say once, few or many, or leave the size out.

CDR3aa | CDR3nt | v_gene | d_gene | j_gene | abundance
CATHQDRTSEKLFF | TGTGCCACGCATCAGGACAGGACAAGTGAAAAACTGTTTTTT | TRBV10-3 | TRBD1 | TRBJ1-4 | .
CASSINRGGTEAFF | TGTGCCAGCAGTATTAACAGGGGGGGAACTGAAGCTTTCTTT | TRBV6-5 | TRBD1 | TRBJ1-1 | once
CAISEGGYGNTEAFF | TGTGCCATCAGTGAGGGCGGGTATGGGAACACTGAAGCTTTCTTT | TRBV10-3 | . | TRBJ1-1 | .
CSVEGGLLPELYGYTF | TGCAGCGTTGAGGGGGGATTGTTGCCCGAACTCTATGGCTACACCTTC | TRBV29-1 | . | TRBJ1-2 | .
CASSPRGPDTQYF | TGTGCCAGCAGCCCCAGGGGTCCAGATACGCAGTATTTT | TRBV7-9 | . | TRBJ2-3 | .
CASSRGAYGYTF | TGTGCCAGCAGCCGTGGGGCGTATGGCTACACCTTC | TRBV3-1/TRBV3-2 | . | TRBJ1-2 | once
CASSSVAGYEQYF | TGCGCCAGCAGCTCGGTAGCGGGCTACGAGCAGTACTTC | TRBV5-1 | TRBD2 | TRBJ2-7 | .
CASSPGGDSGNTIYF | TGTGCCAGCTCACCCGGGGGAGACTCTGGAAACACCATATATTTT | TRBV18 | . | TRBJ1-3 | .
CASSTGHQSYEQYF | TGTGCCAGCAGCACGGGACACCAATCCTACGAGCAGTACTTC | TRBV11-2 | . | TRBJ2-7 | .
CASSRPREKEVHQPQHF | TGTGCCAGCAGTAGGCCCCGGGAAAAAGAGGTGCATCAGCCCCAGCATTTT | TRBV27 | . | TRBJ1-5 | .
CASTGNYGYTF | TGTGCCAGCACCGGGAACTATGGCTACACCTTC | TRBV12-1 | . | TRBJ1-2 | .
CASSLTRWQVDEQFF | TGTGCCAGCAGCTTAACCAGGTGGCAGGTCGATGAGCAGTTCTTC | TRBV7-8 | . | TRBJ2-1 | .
CASSSGYNQPQHF | TGTGCCAGCAGTTCAGGGTACAATCAGCCCCAGCATTTT | TRBV28 | . | TRBJ1-5 | .